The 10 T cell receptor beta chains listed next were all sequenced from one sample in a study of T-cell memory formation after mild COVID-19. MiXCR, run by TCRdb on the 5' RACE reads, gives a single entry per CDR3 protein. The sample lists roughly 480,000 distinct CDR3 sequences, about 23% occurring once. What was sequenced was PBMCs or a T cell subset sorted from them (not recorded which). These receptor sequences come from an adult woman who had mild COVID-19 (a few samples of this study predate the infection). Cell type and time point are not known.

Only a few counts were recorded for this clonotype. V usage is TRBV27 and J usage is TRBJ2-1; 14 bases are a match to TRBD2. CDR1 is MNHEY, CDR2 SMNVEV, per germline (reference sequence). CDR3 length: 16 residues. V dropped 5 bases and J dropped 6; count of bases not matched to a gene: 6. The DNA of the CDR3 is TGTGCCAGCAGTGATGGGACTAGCGGGAGTATCAATGAGCAGTTCTTC. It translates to CASSDGTSGSINEQFF.

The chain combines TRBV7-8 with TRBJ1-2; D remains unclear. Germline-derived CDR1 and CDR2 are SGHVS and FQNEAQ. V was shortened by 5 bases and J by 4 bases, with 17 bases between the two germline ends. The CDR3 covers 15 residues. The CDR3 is CASSLHQINFYGYTF. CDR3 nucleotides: TGTGCCAGCAGCCTACACCAAATCAATTTCTATGGCTACACCTTC.

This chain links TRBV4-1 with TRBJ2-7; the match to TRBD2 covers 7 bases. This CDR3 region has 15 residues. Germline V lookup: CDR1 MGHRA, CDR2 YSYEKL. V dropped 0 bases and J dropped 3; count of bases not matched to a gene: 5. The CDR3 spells CASSQEQRGLYEQYF. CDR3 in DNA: TGCGCCAGCAGCCAAGAACAGCGGGGCCTCTACGAGCAGTACTTC.

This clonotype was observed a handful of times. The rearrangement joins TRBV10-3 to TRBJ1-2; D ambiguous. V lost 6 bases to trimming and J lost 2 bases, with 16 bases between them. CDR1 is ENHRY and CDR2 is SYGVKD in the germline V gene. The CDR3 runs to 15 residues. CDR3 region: CAIRFEGEQNYGYTF. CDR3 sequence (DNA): TGTGCCATCAGATTTGAGGGAGAACAGAACTATGGCTACACCTTC.

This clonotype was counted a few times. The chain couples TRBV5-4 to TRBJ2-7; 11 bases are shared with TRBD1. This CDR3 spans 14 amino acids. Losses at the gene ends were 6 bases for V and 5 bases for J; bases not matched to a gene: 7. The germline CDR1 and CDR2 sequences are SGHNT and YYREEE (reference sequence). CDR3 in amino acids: CASTRTGGGNEQYF. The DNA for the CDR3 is TGTGCCAGCACCAGGACAGGGGGCGGTAACGAGCAGTACTTC.

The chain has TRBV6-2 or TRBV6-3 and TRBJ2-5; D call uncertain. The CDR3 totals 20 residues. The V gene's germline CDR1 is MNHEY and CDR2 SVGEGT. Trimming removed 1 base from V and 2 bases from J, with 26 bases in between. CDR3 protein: CASSYYPWQRPTNNQETQYF. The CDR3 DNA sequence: TGTGCCAGCAGTTACTACCCCTGGCAGCGACCGACGAATAATCAAGAGACCCAGTACTTC.

CDR3 nucleotide sequence: TGTGCCAGCAGTTTTAACAGCTTGAACACTGAAGCTTTCTTT. This codes for CASSFNSLNTEAFF. The chain couples TRBV12-3 or TRBV12-4 to TRBJ1-1; D call uncertain. The CDR3 spans 14 residues. Trimming removed 3 bases at V and 0 bases at J, with 8 bases between.

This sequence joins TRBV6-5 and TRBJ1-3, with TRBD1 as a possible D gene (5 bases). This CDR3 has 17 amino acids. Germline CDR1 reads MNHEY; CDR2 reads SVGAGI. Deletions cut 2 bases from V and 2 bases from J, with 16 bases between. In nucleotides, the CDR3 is TGTGCCAGCAGTTACGATGGGGGAGCATTGGCTGGAAACACCATATATTTT. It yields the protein CASSYDGGALAGNTIYF.

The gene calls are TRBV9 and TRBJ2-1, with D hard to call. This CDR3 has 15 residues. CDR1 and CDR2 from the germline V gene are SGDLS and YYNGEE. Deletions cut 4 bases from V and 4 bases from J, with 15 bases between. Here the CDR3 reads CASSPSGVRYNEQFF. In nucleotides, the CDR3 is TGTGCCAGCAGCCCGAGTGGGGTGCGATACAATGAGCAGTTCTTC.

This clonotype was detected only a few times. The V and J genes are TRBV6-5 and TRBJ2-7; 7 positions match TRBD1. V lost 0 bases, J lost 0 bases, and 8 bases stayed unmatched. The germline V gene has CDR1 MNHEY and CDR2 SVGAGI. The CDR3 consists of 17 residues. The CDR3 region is CASSYSKGAKLSYEQYF. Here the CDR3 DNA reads TGTGCCAGCAGTTACTCGAAGGGGGCGAAGCTCTCCTACGAGCAGTACTTC.